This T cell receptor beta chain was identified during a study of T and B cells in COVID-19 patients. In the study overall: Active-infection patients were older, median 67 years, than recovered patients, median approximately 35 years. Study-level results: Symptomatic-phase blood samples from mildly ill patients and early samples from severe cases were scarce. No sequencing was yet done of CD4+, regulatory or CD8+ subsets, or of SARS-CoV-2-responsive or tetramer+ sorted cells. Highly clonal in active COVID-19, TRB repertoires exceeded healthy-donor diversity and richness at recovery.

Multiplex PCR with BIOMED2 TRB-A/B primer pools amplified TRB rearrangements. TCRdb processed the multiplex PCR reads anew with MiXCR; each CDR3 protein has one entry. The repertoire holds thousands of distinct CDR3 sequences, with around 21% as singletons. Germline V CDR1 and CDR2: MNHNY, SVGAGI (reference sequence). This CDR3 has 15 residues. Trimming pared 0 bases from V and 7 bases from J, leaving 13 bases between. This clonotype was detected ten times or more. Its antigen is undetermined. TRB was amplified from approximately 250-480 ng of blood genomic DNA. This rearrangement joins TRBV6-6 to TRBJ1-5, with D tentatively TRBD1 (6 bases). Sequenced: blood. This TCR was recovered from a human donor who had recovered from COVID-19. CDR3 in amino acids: CASSYSGGLGQPQHF. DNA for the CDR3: TGTGCCAGCAGTTACTCGGGGGGGCTCGGGCAGCCCCAGCATTTT.